Each of the 18 T cell receptor beta chains below was sequenced from the same sample in a study of T cell repertoires in cytomegalovirus infection (dated by TCRdb to the late 2010s). The treatment or condition label corresponds to: in vitro stimulation with specific CMV peptide epitopes to enrich CMV-specific T cells. No antigen is known for these receptors. The data were produced on an Illumina HiSeq 1500. TCRdb ran its own pipeline on the public reads, namely fastp trimming at Q25 and MiXCR clone calling, and kept in-frame beta chains. CDR3 protein duplicates are merged, each entry listing the most common genes and DNA. The sample table contains some 150,000 distinct CDR3 sequences; only one count was recorded for 30% to 40% of them. Jointly, the top ten make up 45% to 60% of the sample. This material consisted of CD8+ T cells from cultured PBMCs, taken from culture after CMV antigen stimulation. These TCRs come from a human donor in good health (CMV status not recorded). Some clones in this sample may be carry-over from other donors' samples.

The sample holds many counts of this clonotype. The CDR3 sequence is CASSRGGYYEQYF. Written as DNA, the CDR3 is TGTGCCAGCAGTCGGGGGGGGTACTACGAGCAGTACTTC. This chain connects TRBV27 to TRBJ2-7; 8 positions match TRBD2. Trimming took 5 bases from V and 3 from J; bases not matched to a gene: 3. The CDR3 runs to 13 residues. The germline CDR1 and CDR2 sequences are MNHEY and SMNVEV (reference sequence).

This clonotype was found many times. DNA of the CDR3: TGTGCCAGCAGCCACGGGAACTACGAGCAGTACTTC. It translates to CASSHGNYEQYF. The chain employs TRBV7-2 and TRBJ2-7; D is perhaps TRBD2 (5 bases). Germline CDR1 reads SGHTA; CDR2 reads FQGNSA. V was trimmed by 5 bases and J by 3 bases, leaving 8 bases between them. The CDR3 has 12 residues.

This clonotype came up many times. The rearrangement links TRBV7-9 to TRBJ2-5; weak D call: TRBD1 (6 bases). This CDR3 comprises 13 residues. From germline, CDR1 is SEHNR and CDR2 FQNEAQ (reference sequence). Trimming shortened V by 3 bases and J by 4 bases, and 9 bases separated the two germline ends. This chain's CDR3 is CASSLTGGETQYF. CDR3 in DNA: TGTGCCAGCAGCTTGACAGGAGGAGAGACCCAGTACTTC.

The chain has TRBV5-6 and TRBJ2-1; 13 nucleotides match TRBD2. V was clipped by 4 bases and J by 0 bases; unmatched bases: 7. The CDR3 is 18 residues long. CDR1 is SGHDT and CDR2 is YYEEEE in the germline V gene. The CDR3 coding sequence is TGTGCCAGCAGCCTAGGACTAGCGGGGGTTAGCTCCTACAATGAGCAGTTCTTC. Amino acid sequence: CASSLGLAGVSSYNEQFF.

The V call is TRBV7-9, the J call TRBJ2-5; D unclear. The V and J ends lost 5 bases and 1 base respectively, with 5 bases between them. The germline V gene has CDR1 SEHNR and CDR2 FQNEAQ (reference sequence). The CDR3 spans 12 residues. This CDR3 reads CASSQIQETQYF. CDR3 coding DNA: TGTGCCAGCAGCCAAATCCAAGAGACCCAGTACTTC.

The rearrangement joins TRBV10-3 to TRBJ2-7; D is unresolved. This CDR3 has 11 residues. Between the trimmed V and J ends, which lost 2 bases and 7 bases, there was a span of 6 bases. Germline loops: CDR1 ENHRY, CDR2 SYGVKD. CDR3: CAISEMGEQYF. CDR3 nucleotide sequence: TGTGCCATCAGTGAGATGGGAGAGCAGTACTTC.

The chain carries TRBV12-3 or TRBV12-4 and TRBJ1-6, with a weak D call TRBD1 (5 bases). The CDR3 is 14 amino acids. Trimming removed 3 bases at V and 10 bases at J, with 13 bases between. CDR3 protein: CASSFSGFGSPLHF. CDR3 DNA: TGTGCCAGCAGTTTTTCAGGGTTCGGGTCACCCCTCCACTTT.

The V and J genes are TRBV4-1 and TRBJ2-7; D uncertain. V lost 4 bases and J lost 9, with 19 bases in between. From germline, CDR1 is MGHRA and CDR2 YSYEKL. The CDR3 is made up of 14 amino acids. In DNA form, the CDR3 reads TGCGCCAGCAGCCGATTGACTTTGCCGTCGGGGCAGTACTTC. This gives the protein CASSRLTLPSGQYF.

J is TRBJ2-3 and V is TRBV5-6; D remains unclear. This CDR3 spans 16 amino acids. V was shortened by 0 bases and J by 0 bases, with 11 bases between the two germline ends. Per germline, CDR1 SGHDT and CDR2 YYEEEE. The CDR3 sequence is CASSLVVRSSTDTQYF. The CDR3 DNA reads as TGTGCCAGCAGCTTGGTGGTGCGGAGCAGCACAGATACGCAGTATTTT.

V and J are TRBV27 and TRBJ2-7; the D gene is possibly TRBD1 (6 bases). V was shortened by 0 bases and J by 5 bases, with 11 bases between the two germline ends. The germline V gene has CDR1 MNHEY and CDR2 SMNVEV (reference sequence). The CDR3 is 14 amino acids. This chain's CDR3 is CASSLSAGVHEQYF. The CDR3 DNA is TGTGCCAGCAGTTTATCCGCAGGGGTCCACGAGCAGTACTTC.

This clonotype was seen a handful of times. The V and J genes are TRBV7-9 and TRBJ2-1; a weak D match, TRBD2 (7 bases). CDR1 and CDR2 from the germline V gene are SEHNR and FQNEAQ (reference sequence). V shed 10 bases and J shed 5 bases, with 18 bases lying between them. The CDR3 consists of 14 residues. The CDR3 DNA follows: TGTGCCACGCTCCTGGGGGGGGCCCACAATGAGCAGTTCTTC. Its protein is CATLLGGAHNEQFF.

This clonotype appeared a few times. The V gene is TRBV12-3 or TRBV12-4, the J gene TRBJ1-2; tentative D call: TRBD1 (5 bases). The V end was cut by 5 bases, the J end by 8 bases, with 9 bases between. This CDR3 spans 11 amino acids. The DNA of the CDR3 is TGTGCCAGCAGTATGGGGGTCGGCTACACCTTC. Translation: CASSMGVGYTF.

V and J are TRBV15 and TRBJ2-7; 10 bases agree with TRBD2. The length of the CDR3 is 15 residues. The germline gives CDR1 LNHNV, CDR2 YYDKDF (reference sequence). V gave up 1 base and J gave up 3 bases; unmatched junction bases: 3. CDR3 DNA: TGTGCCACCAGCAGAGTGCTAGCGGGGGACTACGAGCAGTACTTC. It codes for CATSRVLAGDYEQYF.

In this sample, this clonotype turned up a few times. This chain links TRBV6-6 with TRBJ1-5; the D is unclear. Between the trimmed V and J ends, which lost 6 bases and 3 bases, there was a span of 9 bases. Germline V gene sequence: CDR1 MNHNY, CDR2 SVGAGI (reference sequence). The CDR3 length is 13 residues. The CDR3 DNA is TGTGCCAGCAGGGGGAACGACAATCAGCCCCAGCATTTT. This codes for CASRGNDNQPQHF.

The sample holds a few counts of this clonotype. This chain connects TRBV20-1 to TRBJ1-4; D is unresolved. V was pared by 1 base and J by 4 bases, with 7 bases between. Germline V CDR1 and CDR2: DFQATT, SNEGSKA (reference sequence). The CDR3 loop spans 13 amino acids. CDR3 coding DNA: TGCAGTGCTAGAGTACAGCTTAATGAAAAACTGTTTTTT. Encoded protein: CSARVQLNEKLFF.

This chain connects TRBV2 to TRBJ1-5, with TRBD1 matching 8 bases. V was pared by 7 bases and J by 7 bases, with 6 bases of the junction left unmatched. CDR1 and CDR2 (germline): SNHLY, FYNNEI. The CDR3 has 13 residues. The CDR3 region has the DNA TGTGCCAGCAATGGACAGGGAAGCCAGCCCCAGCATTTT. Translation gives CASNGQGSQPQHF.

In this sample, this clonotype turned up many times. The V gene is TRBV6-1, the J gene TRBJ2-2; D gene unclear. CDR1 MNHNS and CDR2 SASEGT come from the germline V gene. The CDR3 loop spans 13 amino acids. Trimming took off 3 bases at V and 4 bases at J, with 6 bases between the two ends. The CDR3 nucleotides read TGTGCCAGCAGTGATTCCCCCACCGGGGAGCTGTTTTTT. Translated: CASSDSPTGELFF.

This clonotype was picked up a small number of times. V gene TRBV5-4 combines with J gene TRBJ2-5; D is uncertain. Looked up from germline, CDR1 is SGHNT and CDR2 is YYREEE (reference sequence). The CDR3 has 15 amino acids. The V end lost 3 bases, the J end lost 4 bases, and 16 bases lay between the germline ends. Here the CDR3 reads CASSSTFGDGETQYF. As DNA, the CDR3 is TGTGCCAGCAGCTCGACCTTTGGGGATGGAGAGACCCAGTACTTC. The variable domain in full, completed from reference TRBV5-4 and TRBJ2-5, reads ETGVTQSPTHLIKTRGQQVTLRCSSQSGHNTVSWYQQALGQGPQFIFQYYREEENGRGNFPPRFSGLQFPNYSSELNVNALELDDSALYLCASSSTFGDGETQYFGPGTRLLVL.